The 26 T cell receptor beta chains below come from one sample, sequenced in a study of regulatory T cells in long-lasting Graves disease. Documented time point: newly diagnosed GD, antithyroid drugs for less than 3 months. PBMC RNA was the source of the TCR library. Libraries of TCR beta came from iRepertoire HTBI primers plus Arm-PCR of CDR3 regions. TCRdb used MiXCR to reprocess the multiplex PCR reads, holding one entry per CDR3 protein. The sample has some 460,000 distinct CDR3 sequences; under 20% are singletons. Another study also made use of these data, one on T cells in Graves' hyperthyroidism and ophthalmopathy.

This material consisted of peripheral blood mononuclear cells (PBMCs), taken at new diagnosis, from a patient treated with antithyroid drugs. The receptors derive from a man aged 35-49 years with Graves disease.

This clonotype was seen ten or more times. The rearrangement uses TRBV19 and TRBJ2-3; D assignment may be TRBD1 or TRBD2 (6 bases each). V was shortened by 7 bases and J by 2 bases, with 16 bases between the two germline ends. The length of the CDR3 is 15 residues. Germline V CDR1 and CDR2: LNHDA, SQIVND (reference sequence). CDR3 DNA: TGTGCCAGTACCCTCGGGGGCGGAGACACAGATACGCAGTATTTT. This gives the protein CASTLGGGDTDTQYF.

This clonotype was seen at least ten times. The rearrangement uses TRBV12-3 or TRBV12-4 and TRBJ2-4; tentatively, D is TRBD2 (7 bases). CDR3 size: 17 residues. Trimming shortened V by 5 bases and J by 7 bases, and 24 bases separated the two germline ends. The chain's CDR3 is CASSPLRGLSRGNIQYF. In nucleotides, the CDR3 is TGTGCCAGCAGTCCTCTGCGGGGACTATCGAGGGGGAACATTCAGTACTTC.

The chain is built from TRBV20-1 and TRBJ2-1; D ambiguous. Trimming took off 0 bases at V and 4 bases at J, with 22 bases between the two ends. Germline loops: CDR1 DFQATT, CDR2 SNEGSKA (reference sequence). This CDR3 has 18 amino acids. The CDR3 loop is CSARDTLDHTALYNEQFF. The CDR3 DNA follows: TGCAGTGCTAGAGATACCCTCGACCACACCGCACTTTACAATGAGCAGTTCTTC.

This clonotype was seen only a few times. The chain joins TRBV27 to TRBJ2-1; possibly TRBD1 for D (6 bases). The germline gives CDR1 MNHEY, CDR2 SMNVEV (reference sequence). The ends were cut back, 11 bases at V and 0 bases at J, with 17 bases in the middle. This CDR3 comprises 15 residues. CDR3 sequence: CAVTVGAGSYNEQFF. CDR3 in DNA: TGTGCCGTTACCGTGGGGGCAGGCTCCTACAATGAGCAGTTCTTC.

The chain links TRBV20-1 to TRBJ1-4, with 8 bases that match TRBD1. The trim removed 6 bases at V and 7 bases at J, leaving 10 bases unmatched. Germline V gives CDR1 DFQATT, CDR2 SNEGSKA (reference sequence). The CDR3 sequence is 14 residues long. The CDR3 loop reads CSAPYRGELEKLFF. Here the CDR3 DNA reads TGCAGTGCCCCATACAGGGGGGAACTTGAAAAACTGTTTTTT.

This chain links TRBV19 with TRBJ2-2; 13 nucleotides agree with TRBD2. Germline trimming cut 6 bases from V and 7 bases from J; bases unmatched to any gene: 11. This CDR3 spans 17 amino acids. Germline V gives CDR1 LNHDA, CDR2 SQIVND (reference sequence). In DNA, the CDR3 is TGTGCCAGTAGCCGAAGGGGGACTAGCGGGACGAGCGGGGAGCTGTTTTTT. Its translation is CASSRRGTSGTSGELFF.

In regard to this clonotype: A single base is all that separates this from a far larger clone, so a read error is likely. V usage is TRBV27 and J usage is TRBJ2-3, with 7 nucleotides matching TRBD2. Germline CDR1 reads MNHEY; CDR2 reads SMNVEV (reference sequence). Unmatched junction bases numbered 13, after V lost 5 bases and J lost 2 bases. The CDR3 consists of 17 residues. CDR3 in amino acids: CASSDQTTGGTTDTQYF. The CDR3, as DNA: TGTGCCAGCAGTGACCAAACGACGGGGGGAACCACAGATACGCAGTATTTT.

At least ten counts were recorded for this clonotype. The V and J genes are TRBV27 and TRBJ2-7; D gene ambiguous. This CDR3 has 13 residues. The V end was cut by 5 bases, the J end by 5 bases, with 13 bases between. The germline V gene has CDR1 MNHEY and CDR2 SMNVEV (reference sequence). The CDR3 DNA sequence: TGTGCCAGCAGTCTAAATGGTATACACGAGCAGTACTTC. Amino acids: CASSLNGIHEQYF.

The CDR3 nucleotides are TGTGCCAGCAGTCCTACTAGCGGGAGGGCGGCAGATACGCAGTATTTT. Protein sequence: CASSPTSGRAADTQYF. The chain uses TRBV28 and TRBJ2-3, with 13 bases lining up with TRBD2. V lost 5 bases, J lost 4 bases, and 6 bases stayed unmatched. This CDR3 region has 16 residues. CDR1 MDHEN and CDR2 SYDVKM come from the germline V gene.

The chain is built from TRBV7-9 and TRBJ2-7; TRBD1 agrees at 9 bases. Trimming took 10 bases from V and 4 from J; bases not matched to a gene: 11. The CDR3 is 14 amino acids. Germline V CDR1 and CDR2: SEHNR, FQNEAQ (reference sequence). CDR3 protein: CATQSGTGLYEQYF. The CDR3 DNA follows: TGTGCCACACAATCCGGGACAGGGTTATACGAGCAGTACTTC. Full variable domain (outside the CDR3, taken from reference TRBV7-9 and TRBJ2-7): DTGVSQNPRHKITKRGQNVTFRCDPISEHNRLYWYRQTLGQGPEFLTYFQNEAQLEKSRLLSDRFSAERPKGSFSTLEIQRTEQGDSAMYLCATQSGTGLYEQYFGPGTRLTVT.

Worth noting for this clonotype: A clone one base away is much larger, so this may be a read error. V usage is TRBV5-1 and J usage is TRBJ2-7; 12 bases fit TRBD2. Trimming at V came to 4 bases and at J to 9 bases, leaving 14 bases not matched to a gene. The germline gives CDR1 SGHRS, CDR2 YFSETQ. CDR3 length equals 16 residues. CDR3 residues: CASSRETSGSLIRQYF. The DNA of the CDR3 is TGCGCCAGCAGCCGAGAGACTAGCGGGAGTCTGATTAGGCAGTACTTC.

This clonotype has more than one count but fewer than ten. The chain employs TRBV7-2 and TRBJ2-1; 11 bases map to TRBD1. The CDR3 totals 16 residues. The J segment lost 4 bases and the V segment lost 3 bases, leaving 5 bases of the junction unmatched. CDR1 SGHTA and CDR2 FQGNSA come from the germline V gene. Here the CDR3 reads CASSLTGTGGYNEQFF. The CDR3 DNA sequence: TGTGCCAGCAGCTTGACCGGGACAGGGGGATACAATGAGCAGTTCTTC.

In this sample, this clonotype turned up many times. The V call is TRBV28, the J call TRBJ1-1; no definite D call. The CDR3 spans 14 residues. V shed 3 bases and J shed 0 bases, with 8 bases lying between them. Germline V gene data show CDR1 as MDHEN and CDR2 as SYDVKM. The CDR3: CASSFQSLNTEAFF. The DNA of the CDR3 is TGTGCCAGCAGTTTCCAGTCTCTGAACACTGAAGCTTTCTTT.

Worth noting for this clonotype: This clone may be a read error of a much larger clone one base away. Written as DNA, the CDR3 is TGTGCCAGCAGCTTAGCAGTAAGGGATGAGCAGTCCTTC. Translating it yields CASSLAVRDEQSF. The chain couples TRBV11-2 to TRBJ2-1, with D uncertain. Germline V gene lookup returns CDR1 SGHAT and CDR2 FQNNGV. The CDR3 is made up of 13 amino acids.

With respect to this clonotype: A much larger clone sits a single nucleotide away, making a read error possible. For the CDR3, the DNA is TGTGCCACCCATCCGGGGGGCACGCAAGAGACCCAGTACTTC. This translates into CATHPGGTQETQYF. The chain recombines TRBV10-3 with TRBJ2-5, with D possibly TRBD2 on 7 matching bases. The CDR3 runs to 14 residues. With 10 bases removed from V and 2 bases from J, the gap between germline ends came to 17 bases. CDR1 ENHRY and CDR2 SYGVKD come from the germline V gene.

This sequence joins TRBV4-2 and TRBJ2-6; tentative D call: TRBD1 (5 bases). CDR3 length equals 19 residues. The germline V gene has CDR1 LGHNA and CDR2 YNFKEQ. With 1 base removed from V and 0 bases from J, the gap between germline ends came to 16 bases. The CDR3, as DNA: TGTGCCAGCAGCCAAGTTCAGTCAGGGTCGGGCTCTGGGGCCAACGTCCTGACTTTC. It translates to CASSQVQSGSGSGANVLTF.

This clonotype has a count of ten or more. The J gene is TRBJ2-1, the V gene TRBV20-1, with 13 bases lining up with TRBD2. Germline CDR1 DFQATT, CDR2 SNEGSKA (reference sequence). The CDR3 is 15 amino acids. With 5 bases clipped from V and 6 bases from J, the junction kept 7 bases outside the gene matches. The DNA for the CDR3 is TGCAGTGCTTCCCCCGGGACTAGCGGGGTCAATGAGCAGTTCTTC. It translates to CSASPGTSGVNEQFF.

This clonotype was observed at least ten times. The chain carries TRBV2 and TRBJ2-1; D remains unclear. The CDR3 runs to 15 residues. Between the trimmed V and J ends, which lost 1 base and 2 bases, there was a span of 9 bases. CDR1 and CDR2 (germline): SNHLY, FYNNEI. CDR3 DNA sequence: TGTGCCAGCAGTGAAGACACGCCGGCCTACAATGAGCAGTTCTTC. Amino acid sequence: CASSEDTPAYNEQFF.

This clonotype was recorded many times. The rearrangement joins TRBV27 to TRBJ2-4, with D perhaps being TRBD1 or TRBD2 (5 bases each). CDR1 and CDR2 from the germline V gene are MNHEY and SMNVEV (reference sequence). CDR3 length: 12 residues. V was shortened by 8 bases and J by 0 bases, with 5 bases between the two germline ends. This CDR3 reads CASGGAKNIQYF. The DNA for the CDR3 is TGTGCCAGCGGGGGAGCCAAAAACATTCAGTACTTC.

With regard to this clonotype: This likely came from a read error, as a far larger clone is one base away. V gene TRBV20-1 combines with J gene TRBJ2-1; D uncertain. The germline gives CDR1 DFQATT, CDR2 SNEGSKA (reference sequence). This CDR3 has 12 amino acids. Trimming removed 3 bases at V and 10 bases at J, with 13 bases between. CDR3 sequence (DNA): TGCAGTGCTAGGCCTAGGTACTACGAGCAGTTCTTC. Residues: CSARPRYYEQFF.

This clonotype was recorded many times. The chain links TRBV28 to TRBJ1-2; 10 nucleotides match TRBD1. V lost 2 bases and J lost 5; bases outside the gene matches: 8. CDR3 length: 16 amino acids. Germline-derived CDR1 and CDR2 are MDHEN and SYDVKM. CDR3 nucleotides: TGTGCCAGCAGTTTACTTCGTGGGACAGGGGAGTATGGCTACACCTTC. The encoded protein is CASSLLRGTGEYGYTF.

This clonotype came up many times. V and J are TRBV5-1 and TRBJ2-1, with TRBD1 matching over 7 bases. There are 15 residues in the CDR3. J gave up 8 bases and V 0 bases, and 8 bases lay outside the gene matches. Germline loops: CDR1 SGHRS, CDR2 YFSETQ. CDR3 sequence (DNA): TGCGCCAGCAGCTTGGGGTGGAGAGGGGGCGATGAGCAGTTCTTC. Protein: CASSLGWRGGDEQFF.

The CDR3 sequence: CASSFPTRDRAYNEQFF. The DNA for the CDR3 is TGTGCCAGCAGTTTTCCGACCCGGGACAGGGCCTACAATGAGCAGTTCTTC. This chain connects TRBV28 to TRBJ2-1; 9 bases agree with TRBD1. CDR3 length: 17 amino acids. Germline CDR1 reads MDHEN; CDR2 reads SYDVKM. The V gene end was trimmed by 3 bases and the J gene end by 2 bases; junction bases not matched to a gene: 8.

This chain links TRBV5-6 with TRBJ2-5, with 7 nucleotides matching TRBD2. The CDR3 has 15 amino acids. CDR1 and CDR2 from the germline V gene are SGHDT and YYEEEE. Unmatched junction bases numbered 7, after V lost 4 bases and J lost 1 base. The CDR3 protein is CASSAGAGFQETQYF. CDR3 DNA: TGTGCCAGCAGCGCCGGAGCGGGGTTCCAAGAGACCCAGTACTTC.

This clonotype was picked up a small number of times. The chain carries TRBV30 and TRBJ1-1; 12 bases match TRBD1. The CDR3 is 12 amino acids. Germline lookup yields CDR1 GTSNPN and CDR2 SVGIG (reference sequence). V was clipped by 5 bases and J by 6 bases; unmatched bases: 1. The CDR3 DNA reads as TGTGCCTGGGGGACAGGGGGCTCTGAAGCTTTCTTT. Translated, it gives CAWGTGGSEAFF.

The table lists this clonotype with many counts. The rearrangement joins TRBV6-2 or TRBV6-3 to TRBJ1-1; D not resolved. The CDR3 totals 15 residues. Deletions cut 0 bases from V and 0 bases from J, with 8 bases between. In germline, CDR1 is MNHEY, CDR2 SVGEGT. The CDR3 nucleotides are TGTGCCAGCAGTTACTCGCATAACCTGAACACTGAAGCTTTCTTT. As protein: CASSYSHNLNTEAFF.